This note documents a single T cell receptor beta chain sequence. The data are from a study of cytomegalovirus exposure and HLA in healthy donors. PCR employed 60 Vbeta and 13 Jbeta primers. Profiled with immunoSEQ multiplex PCR; TCRdb holds only in-frame clones, not every one. Among roughly 200,000 clones, 80% were seen once, and the ten largest hold 0.6% to 0.7%. The sequenced sample consisted of PBMCs. The source of this sequence is a boy aged 5-17 years in good health and CMV-seronegative.

In DNA, the CDR3 is TGTGCCAGCAGTGAATTCCTAGGCGGGAGCACCGGGGAGCTGTTTTTT. This codes for CASSEFLGGSTGELFF. The chain has TRBV2 and TRBJ2-2, with TRBD2 identical over 7 bases. The V and J ends lost 2 bases and 4 bases, in that order; junction bases with no gene match: 7. The germline gives CDR1 SNHLY, CDR2 FYNNEI. CDR3 length: 16 residues. Drawing the rest from reference TRBV2 and TRBJ2-2, the complete variable domain is EPEVTQTPSHQVTQMGQEVILRCVPISNHLYFYWYRQILGQKVEFLVSFYNNEISEKSEIFDDQFSVERPDGSNFTLKIRSTKLEDSAMYFCASSEFLGGSTGELFFGEGSRLTVL.